The 30 T cell receptor beta chains reported below all come from one sample, sequenced in a study of control samples from healthy donors and cancer patients. Sequencing was performed with immunoSEQ multiplex PCR; in TCRdb, only in-frame clones are kept and a portion is missing. The sample contains around 100,000 clones, about 92% of which appear only once. Material: blood. All receptors derive from a woman aged 18-29 years in good health.

The J gene is TRBJ1-3, the V gene TRBV7-2; possible D gene TRBD1, 5 bases. CDR1 is SGHTA and CDR2 is FQGNSA in the germline V gene. Trimming took off 2 bases at V and 2 bases at J, with 13 bases between the two ends. This CDR3 comprises 16 residues. CDR3 nucleotides: TGTGCCAGCAGCTTAATCTCCCAGGGAGCTGGAAACACCATATATTTT. Its translation: CASSLISQGAGNTIYF. The full variable domain, with the rest looked up from reference TRBV7-2 and TRBJ1-3, is GAGVSQSPSNKVTEKGKDVELRCDPISGHTALYWYRQSLGQGLEFLIYFQGNSAPDKSGLPSDRFSAERTGGSVSTLTIQRTQQEDSAVYLCASSLISQGAGNTIYFGEGSWLTVV.

The V call is TRBV24-1, the J call TRBJ2-7; D call uncertain. Germline assignment: CDR1 KGHDR and CDR2 SFDVKD. The length of the CDR3 is 13 residues. Trimming cost V 9 bases and J 2 bases, with 13 bases left between them. The CDR3, as DNA: TGTGCCACCCACCAGGATACCCCCTACGAGCAGTACTTC. It yields the protein CATHQDTPYEQYF.

The gene calls are TRBV27 and TRBJ1-2, with a tentative D call TRBD1 (5 bases). V was clipped by 5 bases and J by 8 bases, with 18 bases between them. Germline-derived CDR1 and CDR2 are MNHEY and SMNVEV (reference sequence). This CDR3 has 14 residues. CDR3 DNA: TGTGCCAGCAGTCCCTCACAGGAGTCAAGGGGCTACACCTTC. As protein: CASSPSQESRGYTF.

The chain employs TRBV19 and TRBJ2-5, with 7 bases matching TRBD2. After removal of 8 bases from V and 5 bases from J, the junction contained 8 bases not matched to a gene. The CDR3 covers 13 residues. CDR1 is LNHDA and CDR2 is SQIVND in the germline V gene (reference sequence). CDR3 nucleotide sequence: TGTGCCAGTGGTGAGCGGGGCTGGGAGACCCAGTACTTC. This codes for CASGERGWETQYF.

The V gene is TRBV19, the J gene TRBJ2-5; no reliable D call. This CDR3 is built from 13 residues. Trimming took 6 bases from V and 5 from J, leaving 13 bases between them. In germline, CDR1 is LNHDA, CDR2 SQIVND (reference sequence). CDR3 sequence (DNA): TGTGCCAGTAGCACGGGCCGACTGGAGACCCAGTACTTC. This sequence encodes CASSTGRLETQYF.

V is TRBV30 and J is TRBJ2-7; D call uncertain. The CDR3 is 14 residues long. The V end was cut by 1 base, the J end by 3 bases, with 13 bases between. CDR1 and CDR2 (germline): GTSNPN, SVGIG (reference sequence). The CDR3 region is CAWSELSSDYEQYF. CDR3 nucleotides: TGTGCCTGGAGTGAGTTATCTAGTGACTACGAGCAGTACTTC.

This chain links TRBV9 with TRBJ2-1; D is perhaps TRBD1 (5 bases). The CDR3 spans 15 residues. Germline lookup yields CDR1 SGDLS and CDR2 YYNGEE. The V end lost 0 bases, the J end lost 2 bases, and 9 bases lay between the germline ends. The CDR3 DNA sequence: TGTGCCAGCAGCGTAGGGCAGGGTCCCTACAATGAGCAGTTCTTC. Translation gives CASSVGQGPYNEQFF.

The chain joins TRBV4-3 to TRBJ2-4; TRBD1 matches 7 bases. The CDR3 is made up of 16 amino acids. V lost 0 bases and J lost 8; bases outside the gene matches: 10. The germline CDR1 and CDR2 sequences are LGHNA and YSLEER. The CDR3: CASSQDRGQGRDIQYF. The CDR3 nucleotides are TGCGCCAGCAGCCAAGATAGGGGGCAGGGTAGGGACATTCAGTACTTC.

V gene TRBV19 combines with J gene TRBJ2-7; 8 nucleotides align to TRBD1. The CDR3 consists of 14 residues. Germline V lookup: CDR1 LNHDA, CDR2 SQIVND (reference sequence). Unmatched junction bases numbered 8, after V lost 8 bases and J lost 2 bases. CDR3 sequence: CASGGTGRPYEQYF. CDR3 sequence (DNA): TGTGCCAGTGGCGGGACAGGTCGCCCCTACGAGCAGTACTTC.

This clone was recorded once. This chain connects TRBV13 to TRBJ1-3, with D tentatively TRBD1 (6 bases). Trimming shortened V by 6 bases and J by 4 bases, and 16 bases separated the two germline ends. Germline CDR1 and CDR2: PRHDT and FYEKMQ (reference sequence). CDR3 length: 15 residues. The CDR3 bases are TGTGCCAGCAGTCGCGAAGGACAGTCCGGAAACACCATATATTTT. It codes for CASSREGQSGNTIYF.

In nucleotides, the CDR3 is TGTGCCAGCAGCTTAGGGATGAACACTGAAGCTTTCTTT. Translating gives CASSLGMNTEAFF. The chain combines TRBV7-2 with TRBJ1-1; no clear D. There are 13 residues in the CDR3. Germline CDR1 is SGHTA and CDR2 is FQGNSA. V lost 1 base to trimming and J lost 0 bases, with 3 bases between them.

The J gene is TRBJ2-7, the V gene TRBV19, with 10 bases that match TRBD2. The CDR3 has 18 residues. With 3 bases clipped from V and 6 bases from J, the junction kept 17 bases outside the gene matches. CDR1 LNHDA and CDR2 SQIVND come from the germline V gene (reference sequence). The CDR3 DNA reads as TGTGCCAGTAGTATGAAGGGCCCTCCTAGCGGGAGTGTAAGCGAGCAGTACTTC. Translated: CASSMKGPPSGSVSEQYF.

The J gene is TRBJ1-2, the V gene TRBV28, with D uncertain. Trimming left V 4 bases short and J 4 bases short, with 7 bases between. The CDR3 has 12 residues. CDR1 MDHEN and CDR2 SYDVKM come from the germline V gene. The CDR3 coding sequence is TGTGCCAGCAGTTCCCCCCTCTATGGCTACACCTTC. Its translation: CASSSPLYGYTF.

The V call is TRBV4-3, the J call TRBJ1-2, with TRBD1 identical over 9 bases. The CDR3 covers 13 residues. Germline V CDR1 and CDR2: LGHNA, YSLEER. Losses at the gene ends were 4 bases for V and 3 bases for J; bases not matched to a gene: 0. The CDR3 sequence: CASSRDRDYGYTF. The DNA for the CDR3 is TGCGCCAGCAGCCGGGACAGGGACTATGGCTACACCTTC.

This CDR3 is CASSGQMNTEAFF. The CDR3 DNA follows: TGTGCCAGCAGCGGACAGATGAACACTGAAGCTTTCTTT. The V and J genes are TRBV6-5 and TRBJ1-1, with TRBD1 as a possible D gene (6 bases). CDR3 length: 13 residues. Deletions cut 6 bases from V and 0 bases from J, with 8 bases between. The germline V gene encodes CDR1 MNHEY and CDR2 SVGAGI.

The CDR3 bases are TGTGCCAGCAGCCGGGGCGCGACCCCACAAGAGACCCAGTACTTC. Residues: CASSRGATPQETQYF. The J gene is TRBJ2-5, the V gene TRBV5-4; D possibly matches TRBD1 or TRBD2 (5 bases each). With 4 bases removed from V and 2 bases from J, the gap between germline ends came to 15 bases. CDR1 SGHNT and CDR2 YYREEE come from the germline V gene (reference sequence). The CDR3 runs 15 residues.

The DNA of the CDR3 is TGTGCCATCAGTGGGACTAGCGGGAATGAGCAGTTCTTC. Its translation is CAISGTSGNEQFF. The chain recombines TRBV10-3 with TRBJ2-1; 11 bases line up with TRBD2. J gave up 7 bases and V 4 bases, and 0 bases lay outside the gene matches. Germline assignment: CDR1 ENHRY and CDR2 SYGVKD. The CDR3 is made up of 13 amino acids.

The V and J genes are TRBV6-6 and TRBJ1-6; D perhaps matches TRBD1 (5 bases). The CDR3 has 14 residues. The V gene's germline CDR1 is MNHNY and CDR2 SVGAGI (reference sequence). Trimming shortened V by 6 bases and J by 4 bases, and 10 bases separated the two germline ends. CDR3 sequence reads: CASSSPGYNSPLHF. The DNA of the CDR3 is TGTGCCAGCAGCTCGCCAGGGTATAATTCACCCCTCCACTTT.

This chain links TRBV29-1 with TRBJ2-7; 8 bases line up with TRBD2. The germline V gene has CDR1 SQVTM and CDR2 ANQGSEA. The V segment lost 6 bases and the J segment 5 bases; nucleotides outside the gene matches: 18. The CDR3 contains 16 residues. CDR3 amino acids: CSVPGDGGDRMNEQYF. CDR3 DNA: TGCAGCGTCCCCGGGGACGGGGGGGATCGGATGAACGAGCAGTACTTC.

The chain has TRBV7-9 and TRBJ2-3; no firm D call. Germline assignment: CDR1 SEHNR and CDR2 FQNEAQ (reference sequence). Between the trimmed V and J ends, which lost 1 base and 2 bases, there was a span of 13 bases. This CDR3 has 16 residues. This CDR3 is CASSLGLRQNTDTQYF. CDR3 nucleotides: TGTGCCAGCAGCTTAGGGTTGCGGCAGAACACAGATACGCAGTATTTT.

The gene calls are TRBV4-3 and TRBJ2-3; 15 positions match TRBD2. The CDR3 totals 19 residues. Germline-derived CDR1 and CDR2 are LGHNA and YSLEER. The ends lost 2 bases at V and 1 base at J; junction bases unmatched: 7. Here the CDR3 reads CASSQNGLAGGSGTDTQYF. In DNA form, the CDR3 reads TGCGCCAGCAGCCAAAACGGACTAGCGGGAGGGTCTGGCACAGATACGCAGTATTTT.

The rearrangement joins TRBV29-1 to TRBJ1-2; D may be TRBD1 (6 bases). Germline CDR1 SQVTM, CDR2 ANQGSEA. The CDR3 runs 14 residues. CDR3 nucleotide sequence: TGCAGTACTACAGTTGGGCAGGGGACCTATGGCTACACCTTC. It is translated as CSTTVGQGTYGYTF.

This chain links TRBV7-9 with TRBJ2-3, with unresolved D. V lost 5 bases and J lost 2, with 2 bases in between. CDR1 and CDR2 from the germline V gene are SEHNR and FQNEAQ (reference sequence). There are 11 residues in the CDR3. Here the CDR3 DNA reads TGTGCCAGCAGCCACACAGATACGCAGTATTTT. This codes for CASSHTDTQYF.

V and J are TRBV7-2 and TRBJ2-5; 10 nucleotides agree with TRBD2. CDR3 length equals 13 residues. V shed 7 bases and J 5 bases; nucleotides not matched to a gene: 4. Per the germline V gene, CDR1 is SGHTA and CDR2 is FQGNSA. The CDR3 nucleotides read TGTGCCAGCAAGCGGGGGGGGTTGGAGACCCAGTACTTC. It specifies CASKRGGLETQYF.

This clone was counted once. V is TRBV5-5 and J is TRBJ1-1, with D unresolved. From germline, CDR1 is SGHKS and CDR2 YYEKEE (reference sequence). The CDR3 runs to 12 residues. Between the trimmed V and J ends, which lost 6 bases and 8 bases, there was a span of 14 bases. The DNA of the CDR3 is TGTGCCAGCACCCACCTTGCGGGGGAAGCTTTCTTT. Translated: CASTHLAGEAFF.

The chain joins TRBV6-5 to TRBJ2-7; 12 bases are shared with TRBD2. Germline V gene data show CDR1 as MNHEY and CDR2 as SVGAGI. J was trimmed by 3 bases and V by 6 bases; bases with no gene match: 9. CDR3 length: 16 amino acids. This CDR3 is CASSYAASGGVYEQYF. The CDR3 nucleotides are TGTGCCAGCAGCTACGCTGCTAGCGGGGGGGTCTACGAGCAGTACTTC.

This clone appeared once. The gene calls are TRBV4-1 and TRBJ1-1, with D uncertain. From germline, CDR1 is MGHRA and CDR2 YSYEKL. Deletions cut 5 bases from V and 7 bases from J, with 17 bases between. The CDR3 is 14 residues long. The CDR3 DNA is TGCGCCAGCAGCAACGGACTGACCGTGGGTGAAGCTTTCTTT. Its protein is CASSNGLTVGEAFF.

The rearrangement links TRBV6-4 to TRBJ2-1; 10 bases line up with TRBD2. The CDR3 sequence is 16 residues long. With V trimmed by 0 bases and J by 8 bases, 7 bases remained unmatched. Germline lookup yields CDR1 MRHNA and CDR2 SNTAGT. CDR3 residues: CASSDSVSGGAYEQFF. In DNA form, the CDR3 reads TGTGCCAGCAGTGACTCGGTCAGCGGGGGGGCCTATGAGCAGTTCTTC.

The chain is built from TRBV7-2 and TRBJ2-1; no firm D call. The germline V gene encodes CDR1 SGHTA and CDR2 FQGNSA. Deletions cut 1 base from V and 2 bases from J, with 3 bases between. The CDR3 extends over 13 amino acids. The CDR3 DNA sequence: TGTGCCAGCAGCTTAGGACCCTACAATGAGCAGTTCTTC. It specifies CASSLGPYNEQFF.

V usage is TRBV9 and J usage is TRBJ2-3, with D tentatively TRBD2 (5 bases). Trimming removed 2 bases from V and 2 bases from J, with 15 bases in between. This CDR3 contains 16 residues. Germline values: CDR1 SGDLS, CDR2 YYNGEE. CDR3 DNA sequence: TGTGCCAGCAGCGTTAGAACTAGTCAGGACACAGATACGCAGTATTTT. Its translation: CASSVRTSQDTDTQYF.